These T cell receptor beta chains were read from a single sample in a study of T cells in localized non-small cell lung cancer. The protocol was immunoSEQ multiplex PCR, while the TCRdb copy is restricted to in-frame clones and leaves out a portion. Of 15,000 or so clones detected, about 87% appear once; the ten largest clones hold under 35%. This sample comprised peripheral blood mononuclear cells, obtained before any cancer treatment. All receptors come from a male donor older than 55 with stage II lung adenocarcinoma. CDR3s include the opening cysteine and the closing phenylalanine or tryptophan. A D gene is named only where the DNA matches it firmly. For some rows the clone size is stated as once, few or many, or as a class when expanded; others skip it.

size	V	length	J	D	CDR3	DNA
NA	TRBV19	14	TRBJ1-3	TRBD1	CASRLGQGGDTIYF	TGTGCCAGTAGACTCGGACAGGGCGGAGACACCATATATTTT
NA	TRBV28	13	TRBJ1-2	NA	CASSTLPGYGYTF	TGTGCCAGCAGTACCTTACCAGGGTACGGCTACACCTTC
NA	TRBV18	12	TRBJ1-1	TRBD1	CASSPQDREAFF	TGTGCCAGCTCACCACAGGACAGGGAAGCTTTCTTT
NA	TRBV10-1	15	TRBJ2-7	TRBD1	CASASSGTGSYEQYF	TGCGCCAGCGCCTCATCCGGGACAGGGTCCTACGAGCAGTACTTC
NA	TRBV5-1	16	TRBJ2-3	NA	CASSPVGVGGTDTQYF	TGCGCCAGCAGCCCGGTTGGGGTCGGGGGCACAGATACGCAGTATTTT
NA	TRBV5-4	16	TRBJ1-5	NA	CASSDGGTLGGQPQHF	TGTGCCAGCAGCGACGGAGGGACCCTGGGGGGTCAGCCCCAGCATTTT
NA	TRBV27	15	TRBJ2-7	NA	CASRGAGTYTYEQYF	TGTGCCAGCAGGGGGGCCGGGACCTACACCTACGAGCAGTACTTC
NA	TRBV7-8	15	TRBJ2-5	NA	CASLFRGSSQETQYF	TGTGCCAGCTTATTTAGAGGGTCTAGTCAGGAGACCCAGTACTTC
NA	TRBV6-1	13	TRBJ2-5	TRBD1	CASMRDRGKTQYF	TGTGCCAGCATGAGGGACAGGGGAAAGACCCAGTACTTC
NA	TRBV10-1	13	TRBJ1-1	NA	CASSEAGIAEAFF	TGCGCCAGCAGTGAGGCAGGAATCGCTGAAGCTTTCTTT
NA	TRBV11-3	13	TRBJ1-1	NA	CASSLKGNTEAFF	TGTGCCAGCAGCTTAAAGGGGAACACTGAAGCTTTCTTT
NA	TRBV5-5	16	TRBJ1-1	NA	CASSKTPGRGDTEAFF	TGTGCCAGCAGCAAGACTCCAGGGAGGGGCGACACTGAAGCTTTCTTT
NA	TRBV7-9	14	TRBJ1-1	NA	CASSQTPENTEAFF	TGTGCCAGCAGCCAGACACCCGAGAACACTGAAGCTTTCTTT
NA	TRBV5-4	16	TRBJ2-1	TRBD2	CASSLEGGGRSNEQFF	TGTGCCAGCAGTCTGGAGGGCGGGGGGAGGTCCAATGAGCAGTTCTTC
once	TRBV11-2	16	TRBJ1-2	TRBD1	CASSLQRAGGAGGYTF	TGTGCCAGCAGCTTGCAGAGGGCAGGGGGCGCGGGTGGCTACACCTTC
NA	TRBV19	10	TRBJ1-1	NA	CASSTNEAFF	TGTGCCAGTAGCACTAATGAAGCTTTCTTT
NA	TRBV5-4	13	TRBJ2-3	NA	CAIRRELHDTQYF	TGTGCCATTCGGCGGGAACTACACGATACGCAGTATTTT
NA	TRBV5-1	15	TRBJ2-3	NA	CASNLQGSSTDTQYF	TGCGCCAGCAACTTACAGGGTTCGAGCACAGATACGCAGTATTTT
NA	TRBV28	11	TRBJ1-1	NA	CASRLNTEAFF	TGTGCCAGCAGACTGAACACTGAAGCTTTCTTT
NA	TRBV29-1	12	TRBJ2-1	NA	CSVANSQSEQFF	TGCAGCGTTGCTAACTCCCAAAGTGAGCAGTTCTTC
NA	TRBV7-6	16	TRBJ2-7	NA	CASSLVVADASYEQYF	TGTGCCAGCAGCTTAGTCGTAGCCGATGCCTCCTACGAGCAGTACTTC
NA	TRBV18	15	TRBJ1-1	NA	CASSLGWGPNTEAFF	TGTGCCAGCTCACTAGGTTGGGGGCCGAATACTGAAGCTTTCTTT